This TCR beta chain was identified during a study of cytomegalovirus exposure and HLA in healthy donors (dated 2017 in TCRdb). Looking at the study overall: According to an earlier analysis of several hundred of the donors, about 179 million T cells yielded 117 million unique TCR beta sequences and more than 250 Gb of sequence data. Typing coverage differed by locus: A, B, C, DRB1 and DQB1 were typed in roughly 620-630 donors, DQA1 in 522, DPA1 in nearly 610, and DPB1 in just under 480. A later genetic analysis took genome-wide SNP genotypes for about 65% of the roughly 670 donors and used that subset as a discovery cohort. In an earlier analysis of more than 550 of the donors, high-throughput TCR beta sequencing was used to judge whether each TCR beta V gene segment behaved as functional or pseudogenic. A later analysis re-analyzed previously published TCR beta repertoires from 500 to 700 donors and added high-resolution HLA genotyping to study TCR occurrence patterns. Besides the first cohort of some 670 subjects, a separate validation cohort made up of 90 to 150 different subjects was used. The genetic ancestry cluster associated with self-reported Caucasian donors included around four fifths of the 300 to 450 genotyped donors. In the later analysis, no new phenotypic data were used to find candidate immune exposures; instead, reliance was placed on TCR beta sequences and their occurrence across donors. Among about 400 genotyped donors of the cohort, an average of approximately 200,000 unique TCR beta nucleotide sequences was sequenced per donor, of which 15% to 20% were non-productive. The study combined high-throughput TCR immunosequencing, statistical association of individual TCRs with disease status, and machine learning to predict cytomegalovirus infection status. Several DR-DQ haplotypes were treated as single units for association and clustering because of strong linkage in the cohort. HLA typing included class I and class II loci at four-digit resolution. Donor age, sex, ethnicity and CMV serostatus were compiled together with the repertoire data. The T cell repertoires of around 670 subjects were profiled by immunosequencing and related to cytomegalovirus serostatus. An early release covering 500 to 750 HLA-typed donors comprised roughly 300 gigabases of sequencing data and around 80 million unique TCR sequences. Every discovery cohort repertoire had been produced on one sequencing platform. The study was designed to test whether signatures of past pathogen exposure could be identified by cataloging public T cell receptors.

CDR1 and CDR2 are read off the germline V gene (reference sequence) as LNHDA and SQIVND. V and J are truncated by 3 bases and 13 bases respectively, leaving an intervening sequence of 15 bases. Its CDR3 holds 12 amino acids, cysteine through phenylalanine. The read is trimmed to its CDR3 DNA, 36 bases read in frame from base 1. Broader findings and caveats from the paper: Linkage disequilibrium might explain the correlated functional status among segregating V segments, but an unknown experimental factor could not be ruled out. The cohort was sequenced for TCR beta chains only, and without alpha or paired-chain data the features that could be detected were limited. V-gene and J-gene trimming of TCR beta chains was associated with a missense DCLRE1C variant in a later genetic analysis, and the association was replicated in an independent cohort. According to a later analysis, most CMV-associated TCR beta chains appeared to be HLA-restricted, and the HLA associations seemed to be driven largely by CMV exposure. The sequencing pipeline was judged likely to have produced a cluster of highly shared sequence variants as a technical artifact. It was suggested by the authors that the approach could potentially be generalized to other disease states and immunological phenotypes. According to a later analysis, TCR association rates differed among HLA loci, with DRB1 alleles showing the most associated TCRs and HLA-C alleles showing the fewest. An earlier analysis of 450 to 750 of the donors showed that most TCR beta V segments appeared in productive rearrangements either about 90% or about 30% of the time, which broadly matched IMGT annotations. In a later genetic analysis, fewer N-insertions in productive TCRs were reported among donors in an Asian-associated ancestry cluster than the roughly 640-donor mean. A later analysis found that HLA-associated TCR beta chains were more clonally expanded and had lower generation probabilities than equally common non-associated chains. A later analysis reported that several top co-occurrence clusters appeared linked to parvovirus B19, influenza, CMV and Epstein-Barr virus. Sequencing depth was assumed to be roughly uniform across donors in the presence/absence analyses, though that assumption may not hold. The classifier was reported to diagnose cytomegalovirus status with high specificity and sensitivity in both the original and validation cohorts. Assigning TCR associations to individual alleles was difficult when HLA alleles, especially DR and DQ, strongly co-occurred. Most TCR sequences were seen in very few donors, while some public TCRs were found in many individuals. HLA typing was unavailable for some donors at each locus, so association tests used only the typed subset. In vitro tests confirmed that three of the cytomegalovirus-associated TCR beta chains recognize cytomegalovirus antigens. Because counts were too low, about 15 rarely observed V segments, including chromosome 9 orphons, were left out of the earlier analysis of several hundred of the donors. In the study, approximately 160 TCR beta chains were listed as associated with cytomegalovirus. Immune exposure information for the cohort was limited to CMV serostatus. In a later analysis, 15,000 to 20,000 TCR beta sequences were associated with specific HLA alleles at a false discovery rate of 0.05. A further reported finding was that TCR beta sequences accurately predicted the HLA-A and HLA-B alleles for most subjects in the first cohort. Some IMGT-functional V segments, including TRBV6-2 and TRBV6-3, could not be distinguished by the 87-base-pair reads and were therefore excluded.

Concerning this clone: Its antigen is not yet known. Base qualities are not recorded, but no much larger clone differs from it by a single base.

Receptors were amplified or captured by the immunoSEQ multiplex PCR assay. For the multiplex PCR, a mixture combining 60 forward primers for TCR Vbeta segments and 13 reverse primers for TCR Jbeta segments was used. A multiplex PCR assay on genomic DNA amplified the CDR3 region of rearranged TCR beta genes. The Illumina HiSeq System was used to sequence the amplified TCR beta libraries as 87-base-pair reads. Turning to the authors' computational methods: A later analysis counted some 80 million unique TCR beta chains across the 550 to 750 repertoires, and roughly 11 million of these chains were shared by at least two donors. Raw reads were error-corrected and collapsed into unique sequences with a nearest-neighbor algorithm that merged closely related sequences to remove PCR and sequencing errors. V, D and J gene segments were assigned by aligning CDR3 sequences to IMGT reference sequences. For a sequence to be retained, a match of at least six nucleotides was required to both a V gene segment and a J gene segment. A rearrangement was called productive if the CDR3 had no stop codons and remained in frame with V and J, and every other rearrangement was called non-productive. Following IMGT convention, CDR3 was defined as the stretch from the second conserved V-encoded cysteine up to the conserved J-encoded phenylalanine. The earlier analysis of a few hundred of the donors excluded sequences that lacked an unambiguous match to a single V gene segment. An earlier analysis of 500 to 600 of the donors classified V segments as functional when productive rearrangements were above 56.7% and as segregating when the standard deviation between donors was above 5%. A statistical classification framework was built to diagnose cytomegalovirus status from the catalog of TCR beta chain sequences. V and J gene assignment, in a later analysis, came from comparing TCR nucleotide sequences with IMGT/GENE-DB human TR gene sequences. The TCRdist pipeline was used in a later analysis to assign CDR3 sequences and most-parsimonious VDJ recombination scenarios. In a later analysis, each TCR beta chain was defined by its CDR3 amino acid sequence together with its V-gene family, and reads lacking a unique V-gene family were excluded. To address suspected cross-contamination and a sequencing artifact, a later analysis removed 450 to 700 highly shared, low-generation-probability nucleotide sequences. In a later analysis, a clonal expansion index for each public chain was calculated from normalized within-repertoire ranks of inferred template counts. A later analysis computed generation probabilities with a VDJ recombination model fitted to out-of-frame rearrangements, and checked the results against IGoR. In a later analysis, hypergeometric tests were used to score TCR-TCR, TCR-HLA and TCR-CMV co-occurrence, with a repertoire-size bias correction applied to TCR pairs. In a later analysis, false discovery rates were estimated by permuting HLA or CMV assignments 20 times. In a later analysis, co-occurring TCRs were grouped using DBSCAN, and TCRdist sequence similarity was added for clustering within HLA-allele-positive subsets. Repertoires with fewer than 30,000 or more than 120,000 public chains were left out of co-occurrence clustering, as were a handful of repertoires with anomalous nucleotide sharing. The clones in this table, taken by TCRdb from immuneACCESS, are in-frame only. Not every clone is retained; where verified, under half of the shortfall comes from an unresolved V gene, and the cause of the rest is unknown. V and J calls plus clone size are reproduced from that table; the DNA served to infer D and trimming. The sample contains under 200,000 clones, about 80% of them found a single time. The biggest ten clones account for 8% to 10% of the sample.

In total, more than 500 healthy bone marrow donors made up the cohort. At the time of sampling, every cohort member was nominally healthy, though immune exposures that went unrecorded were likely present. The donor tested CMV seropositive and was one of the 289 seropositive cohort members. A peripheral blood sample was collected from each donor, and TCR beta sequencing was performed on peripheral blood mononuclear cells. The Qiagen DNeasy Blood Extraction Kit was used to extract genomic DNA from the blood cell samples. The sequenced material came from PBMCs. Recombination joined TRBV19 with TRBJ1-1; the D gene is perhaps TRBD1, from 5 matching bases. This receptor was obtained from a man younger than 35 in good health and CMV-seropositive. The sequenced DNA is TGTGCCAGTAGTATCCAGCAGGGTGTAGTTTTCTTT. Its protein product is CASSIQQGVVFF.